This T cell receptor beta chain was profiled in a study of molecular identifiers for immune sequencing clone quantification. Study-level background: Within a replicate experiment, RNA obtained from either 20,000 or 100,000 naive CD8 cells was divided into five aliquots, and four of those aliquots were then sequenced. Notes on the study in general: The study found clones above 20 RNA copies held over 98% of effector molecules and under 1% in naive cells.

Turning to this clonotype: What it binds is not known.

Researchers sorted naive CD8 T cells as cells that were CD8+CD4-CCR7+CD45RA+. Bulk TCR libraries used previously described methods and listed TCR primers. Using its own MiXCR run on the PCR reads, TCRdb lists one record per CDR3 protein. Here the sample spans about 510,000 distinct CDR3 sequences, over 20% being singletons. The sequence derives from a human donor in good health. Some libraries in this study had Jurkat cell RNA spiked in. Sequenced sample: naive CD8+ T cells from blood, with Jurkat cell RNA spiked in. Described subset: FACS-sorted CD8+CD4-CCR7+CD45RA+ naive T cells.

The CDR3 is CASSVWGASNQPQHF. The CDR3 DNA reads TGTGCCAGTAGTGTCTGGGGGGCCAGCAATCAGCCCCAGCATTTT. V is TRBV19 and J is TRBJ1-5, with D perhaps matching TRBD1 (6 bases). Germline V gives CDR1 LNHDA, CDR2 SQIVND (reference sequence). Trimming left V 5 bases short and J 1 base short, with 12 bases between. This CDR3 has 15 amino acids.